This T cell receptor beta chain was sequenced for a study of post-analysis software for immune sequencing data. Study at large: Disease trajectories encompassed relapsing-remitting, secondary progressive and progressive-relapsing multiple sclerosis.

Concerning this clonotype: Its specificity is not known. The junction does not match germline at one end; this may be a read error.

Regarding the study as a whole: Patients carried roughly five TRBV segments more frequently than controls did, and TRBV5-6, TRBV5-1 and TRBV20-1 were among them.

Unique molecular identifiers were built into the TCR beta cDNA libraries. TCRdb fed the PCR reads into MiXCR, producing one record per CDR3 protein. This sample has 700,000 to 900,000 distinct CDR3 sequences, with about half found just once. Germline assignment: CDR1 KGHDR and CDR2 SFDVKD. The CDR3 length is 18 residues. The V gene is TRBV24-1, the J gene TRBJ1-4; D unresolved. The sample taken for sequencing was blood. This clonotype was obtained from a girl aged 10-17 years with multiple sclerosis. CDR3 protein: CATSGPPGPSDNEEKRFF. CDR3 bases: TGTGCCACCAGTGGCCCCCCGGGCCCCTCGGATAATGAAGAAAAACGGTTTTTT.